These T cell receptor beta chains were read from a single sample in a study of blood T cell repertoires in COVID-19. Generated by immunoSEQ multiplex PCR, the TCRdb table keeps only in-frame clones and is missing some. Of roughly 280,000 clones listed, about nine tenths are singletons. The sample was peripheral blood. The receptors originated from a woman in her forties or fifties who had recovered from COVID-19. Each CDR3 is given with its conserved first and last residue. D genes are given only for firm matches. Size is omitted from some rows. Given values are once, few, many or a class for expanded clones.

v_gene	len	d_gene	abundance	j_gene	CDR3aa	CDR3nt
TRBV5-1	14	-	few	TRBJ1-1	CASKAQGSNTEAFF	TGCGCCAGCAAGGCACAGGGTTCGAACACTGAAGCTTTCTTT
TRBV7-2	12	-	-	TRBJ2-1	CASAYSNNEQFF	TGTGCCAGCGCCTACAGCAACAATGAGCAGTTCTTC
TRBV5-1	15	-	-	TRBJ2-1	CASSLVASSYNEQFF	TGCGCCAGCAGCTTGGTTGCGAGCTCCTACAATGAGCAGTTCTTC
TRBV7-2	15	-	-	TRBJ2-3	CASSFLAGRTDTQYF	TGTGCCAGCAGCTTCCTTGCAGGCCGCACAGATACGCAGTATTTT
TRBV6-1	16	TRBD2	-	TRBJ2-2	CASSERASGSPGELFF	TGTGCCAGCAGTGAAAGGGCTAGCGGGAGCCCGGGGGAGCTGTTTTTT
TRBV6-5	13	-	-	TRBJ2-7	CASSSRGPGEQYF	TGTGCCAGCAGTTCTCGCGGCCCGGGGGAGCAGTACTTC
TRBV7-8	16	TRBD2	-	TRBJ2-3	CASSRLTSGVTDTQYF	TGTGCCAGCAGCCGATTGACTAGCGGAGTCACAGATACGCAGTATTTT
TRBV27	18	-	-	TRBJ2-2	CASRHEKTGQMNTGELFF	TGTGCCAGCAGACACGAAAAAACCGGACAGATGAACACCGGGGAGCTGTTTTTT
TRBV15	12	-	-	TRBJ1-2	CATSGSGYGYTF	TGTGCCACCAGCGGATCAGGATATGGCTACACCTTC
TRBV30	15	-	-	TRBJ1-1	CAWSVLAGVPDEAFF	TGTGCCTGGAGTGTACTGGCAGGGGTCCCGGATGAAGCTTTCTTT
TRBV15	16	TRBD2	-	TRBJ2-1	CATSRDGASGYNEQFF	TGTGCCACCAGCAGAGATGGGGCTAGCGGATACAATGAGCAGTTCTTC
TRBV7-9	14	TRBD1	-	TRBJ2-7	CASSSWDRAYEQYF	TGTGCCAGCAGCTCTTGGGACAGGGCCTACGAGCAGTACTTC
TRBV6-2/TRBV6-3	15	-	few	TRBJ2-1	CASSLVGRGYNEQFF	TGTGCCAGCAGTTTGGTAGGACGAGGGTACAATGAGCAGTTCTTC
TRBV7-9	14	TRBD1	-	TRBJ1-4	CASSQTGFDEKLFF	TGTGCCAGCAGCCAGACAGGGTTCGATGAAAAACTGTTTTTT
TRBV3-1/TRBV3-2	13	-	once	TRBJ1-1	CASSEAMNTEAFF	TGTGCCAGCAGCGAGGCCATGAACACTGAAGCTTTCTTT
TRBV6-5	13	-	-	TRBJ1-4	CATSTGSNEKLFF	TGTGCCACTTCGACAGGATCTAATGAAAAACTGTTTTTT
TRBV19	11	TRBD1	-	TRBJ1-1	CASRRTGEAFF	TGTGCCAGTAGGAGGACAGGGGAAGCTTTCTTT
TRBV7-3	13	TRBD1	-	TRBJ2-5	CASSRDSLETQYF	TGTGCCAGCAGTAGGGACAGTCTAGAGACCCAGTACTTC
TRBV30	15	TRBD1	-	TRBJ1-3	CAWDDRVDSGNTIYF	TGTGCCTGGGATGACAGGGTAGACTCTGGAAACACCATATATTTT
TRBV25-1	12	TRBD1	-	TRBJ2-1	CASSATDREQFF	TGTGCCAGCAGTGCGACGGACAGGGAGCAGTTCTTC
TRBV4-2	15	TRBD1	-	TRBJ1-2	CASSPAQGLNYGYTF	TGTGCCAGCAGCCCCGCACAGGGGCTGAACTATGGCTACACCTTC
TRBV5-1	13	-	-	TRBJ2-5	CASSFPNGETQYF	TGCGCCAGCAGCTTCCCTAACGGGGAGACCCAGTACTTC
TRBV2	14	TRBD1	-	TRBJ1-6	CASRLGQGFLPLHF	TGTGCCAGCAGGCTTGGACAGGGATTTCTTCCCCTCCACTTT
TRBV7-2	15	-	-	TRBJ1-5	CASSSSQGRRQPQHF	TGTGCCAGCAGCTCGTCACAGGGAAGACGGCAGCCCCAGCATTTT
TRBV28	16	TRBD1	-	TRBJ2-2	CASSPHRGRYTGELFF	TGTGCCAGCAGCCCTCACAGGGGGAGGTACACCGGGGAGCTGTTTTTT
TRBV28	14	-	-	TRBJ1-1	CASSLPGAGTEAFF	TGTGCCAGCAGTTTACCAGGGGCCGGGACTGAAGCTTTCTTT
TRBV28	15	-	-	TRBJ1-6	CASSAGGKGNSPLHF	TGTGCCAGCAGTGCCGGGGGAAAGGGGAATTCACCCCTCCACTTT
TRBV6-5	15	-	-	TRBJ1-5	CASSRALGPGQPQHF	TGTGCCAGCAGTAGGGCTCTAGGACCGGGGCAGCCCCAGCATTTT
TRBV2	15	-	-	TRBJ1-2	CASSEETILLWGYTF	TGTGCCAGCAGTGAAGAGACAATCCTATTATGGGGCTACACCTTC
TRBV27	13	-	-	TRBJ1-2	CASSLSGQSGYTF	TGTGCCAGCAGTTTATCAGGACAATCCGGCTACACCTTC
TRBV9	14	-	-	TRBJ1-2	CASSVTPDSDGYTF	TGTGCCAGCAGCGTTACTCCTGACAGCGATGGCTACACCTTC
TRBV19	18	-	-	TRBJ1-5	CASTHPPNKGGGNQPQHF	TGTGCCAGTACCCACCCCCCAAACAAAGGAGGCGGTAATCAGCCCCAGCATTTT
TRBV5-1	16	-	-	TRBJ2-1	CASSPWTARTGNEQFF	TGCGCCAGCAGCCCTTGGACTGCCCGGACGGGTAATGAGCAGTTCTTC
TRBV7-9	15	-	once	TRBJ2-5	CASSPAALLGETQYF	TGTGCCAGCAGCCCTGCGGCCCTGCTAGGAGAGACCCAGTACTTC
TRBV7-3	15	TRBD2	-	TRBJ2-3	CASSLRGTSGDTQYF	TGTGCCAGCAGCTTAAGAGGTACTAGCGGGGATACGCAGTATTTT
TRBV14	15	-	-	TRBJ2-5	CASSQDLGVRETQYF	TGTGCCAGCAGCCAAGATCTCGGGGTTCGGGAGACCCAGTACTTC
TRBV29-1	12	-	-	TRBJ2-1	CSVRSSYNEQFF	TGCAGCGTTCGGAGCTCCTACAATGAGCAGTTCTTC
TRBV29-1	12	-	-	TRBJ1-5	CSAGGANQPQHF	TGCAGCGCTGGGGGGGCCAATCAGCCCCAGCATTTT
TRBV5-1	14	-	-	TRBJ1-1	CASSLTAALVEAFF	TGCGCCAGCAGCTTGACAGCTGCCTTAGTTGAAGCTTTCTTT